These 14 T cell receptor beta chains came from one sample sequenced in a study of CD8+ T cells in alopecia areata. Treatment meaning: oral pan-JAK inhibitor, 5-10 mg twice daily. RNA extraction and reverse transcription yielded cDNA as sequencing template. Only in-frame clones appear in the TCRdb table, and some are missing; sequencing was by immunoSEQ multiplex PCR. The sample consists of around 190,000 clones, around 56% of them appearing once. The source material was CD4+ T cells sorted from blood, sampled at week 4, from a patient treated with tofacitinib. Receptor source: a human donor with alopecia areata.

This chain links TRBV7-3 with TRBJ2-2; TRBD2 agrees at 12 bases. V was clipped by 2 bases and J by 5 bases; unmatched bases: 0. Germline CDR1 SGHTA, CDR2 FQGTGA. The CDR3 totals 15 residues. As DNA, the CDR3 is TGTGCCAGCAGCTTAGGACTAGCGGGGACCGGGGAGCTGTTTTTT. Translated: CASSLGLAGTGELFF.

This clone was observed a handful of times. This chain connects TRBV27 to TRBJ2-5; 10 nucleotides match TRBD2. CDR1 MNHEY and CDR2 SMNVEV come from the germline V gene (reference sequence). Losses at the gene ends were 4 bases for V and 5 bases for J; bases not matched to a gene: 19. The CDR3 loop spans 19 amino acids. The CDR3 sequence: CASSYAGTSVGGLSETQYF. CDR3 sequence (DNA): TGTGCCAGCAGTTACGCCGGGACTAGCGTGGGGGGATTAAGCGAGACCCAGTACTTC.

On this clone: A read error may account for a junction end that differs from germline. The genes are TRBV7-7 and TRBJ2-1; 7 nucleotides align to TRBD2. CDR3 length equals 15 residues. Germline V lookup: CDR1 SSHAT, CDR2 FNYEAQ (reference sequence). The CDR3 here is CASRHTSANRNEQFF. CDR3 DNA sequence: TGTGCTAGCAGACATACTAGCGCCAACCGCAATGAGCAGTTCTTC.

The CDR3 region is CASSLKGLAGVYNEQFF. CDR3 DNA: TGTGCCAGCAGCTTAAAAGGGCTAGCGGGAGTATACAATGAGCAGTTCTTC. This chain links TRBV7-9 with TRBJ2-1, with 10 bases that match TRBD2. V was pared by 2 bases and J by 4 bases, with 8 bases of the junction left unmatched. CDR1 is SEHNR, CDR2 FQNEAQ, per germline (reference sequence). This CDR3 contains 17 residues.

This clone was observed a few times. The V call is TRBV18, the J call TRBJ1-2, with D maybe TRBD1 (6 bases). Germline assignment: CDR1 KGHSH and CDR2 LQKENI. The germline V and J ends were trimmed by 3 bases and 13 bases, with 18 bases remaining between them. The CDR3 has 13 amino acids. Here the CDR3 reads CASSPLQGVDFTF. Here the CDR3 DNA reads TGTGCCAGCTCACCCCTACAGGGTGTTGACTTCACCTTC. The entire variable domain, with the rest obtained from reference TRBV18 and TRBJ1-2, is as follows: NAGVMQNPRHLVRRRGQEARLRCSPMKGHSHVYWYRQLPEEGLKFMVYLQKENIIDESGMPKERFSAEFPKEGPSILRIQQVVRGDSAAYFCASSPLQGVDFTFGSGTRLTVV.

This clone appeared once. The genes are TRBV30 and TRBJ2-5; either TRBD1 or TRBD2 may supply D (5 bases each). The CDR3 has 12 residues. Germline V gene data show CDR1 as GTSNPN and CDR2 as SVGIG (reference sequence). V was pared by 5 bases and J by 7 bases, with 14 bases between. CDR3 in DNA: TGTGCCTGGGCCTCAGGGAGAGGGACCCAGTACTTC. This translates into CAWASGRGTQYF.

The chain uses TRBV7-2 and TRBJ1-2; 7 positions agree with TRBD1. The CDR3 runs to 14 residues. In germline, CDR1 is SGHTA, CDR2 FQGNSA. Germline trimming cut 5 bases from V and 5 bases from J; bases unmatched to any gene: 8. The CDR3 region is CASSPQGDRYGYTF. CDR3 sequence (DNA): TGTGCCAGCAGCCCGCAGGGGGACAGATATGGCTACACCTTC. Combining the CDR3 with reference TRBV7-2 and TRBJ1-2 gives the whole variable domain GAGVSQSPSNKVTEKGKDVELRCDPISGHTALYWYRQSLGQGLEFLIYFQGNSAPDKSGLPSDRFSAERTGGSVSTLTIQRTQQEDSAVYLCASSPQGDRYGYTFGSGTRLTVV.

This chain uses TRBV7-2 with TRBJ1-1; D perhaps matches TRBD1 (5 bases). Germline CDR1 SGHTA, CDR2 FQGNSA. The CDR3 has 13 amino acids. Trimming removed 6 bases from V and 0 bases from J, with 8 bases in between. The CDR3 bases are TGTGCCAGCAGTCGACAGTTGAACACTGAAGCTTTCTTT. The encoded protein is CASSRQLNTEAFF.

This clone was detected a few times. V gene TRBV29-1 combines with J gene TRBJ2-4; D not resolved. The germline V gene encodes CDR1 SQVTM and CDR2 ANQGSEA. V shed 4 bases and J shed 0 bases, with 16 bases lying between them. The CDR3 covers 16 residues. This chain's CDR3 is CSVARVGGRAKNIQYF. In nucleotides, the CDR3 is TGCAGCGTTGCGCGCGTAGGCGGCCGAGCCAAAAACATTCAGTACTTC.

The chain links TRBV2 to TRBJ2-1, with 12 bases identical to TRBD1. From germline, CDR1 is SNHLY and CDR2 FYNNEI. With V trimmed by 3 bases and J by 7 bases, 4 bases remained unmatched. CDR3 size: 15 residues. The CDR3 DNA reads as TGTGCCAGCAGTGAGAGGGACAGGGGGCGGAATGAGCAGTTCTTC. This translates into CASSERDRGRNEQFF.

The rearrangement uses TRBV30 and TRBJ1-5; D may be TRBD1 (6 bases). V was clipped by 8 bases and J by 4 bases, with 21 bases between them. CDR1 is GTSNPN, CDR2 SVGIG, per germline (reference sequence). This CDR3 has 15 residues. CDR3 nucleotide sequence: TGTGCCGGCTCTTCCGATGGGACACCTAATCAGCCCCAGCATTTT. Translating gives CAGSSDGTPNQPQHF.

This clone was seen more than once but under ten times. This sequence joins TRBV23-1 and TRBJ2-3; either TRBD1 or TRBD2 may supply D (6 bases each). TRBV23-1 carries the ORF label, with uncertain function. This CDR3 has 16 residues. Trimming stripped 3 bases from V and 1 base from J, with 14 bases between. CDR3 DNA sequence: TGCGCCAGCAGTCAGAGGGGGGAGACTCGCACAGATACGCAGTATTTT. This gives the protein CASSQRGETRTDTQYF.

J is TRBJ2-1 and V is TRBV29-1; 7 bases align to TRBD1. The CDR3 is made up of 15 amino acids. Germline V CDR1 and CDR2: SQVTM, ANQGSEA. V shed 7 bases and J 0 bases; nucleotides not matched to a gene: 9. In nucleotides, the CDR3 is TGCAGCGGCGACGGACAGGCCCGCTCCTACAATGAGCAGTTCTTC. This sequence encodes CSGDGQARSYNEQFF.

The sample holds a few counts of this clone. This sequence joins TRBV7-2 and TRBJ2-1; D gene ambiguous. CDR1 is SGHTA, CDR2 FQGNSA, per germline. Deletions cut 8 bases from V and 6 bases from J, with 14 bases between. This CDR3 has 13 amino acids. CDR3 nucleotides: TGTGCCAGCGTTAGCAGGCTACCCAATGAGCAGTTCTTC. Amino acids: CASVSRLPNEQFF.